This T cell receptor beta chain was recovered during a study of human T cells and chemical hapten exposure. This sample's time point: patch test 2, 6 weeks after DPC sensitization. Sample treatment: therapeutic diphenylcyclopropenone sensitization with weekly scalp DPC. Germline V lookup: CDR1 DFQATT, CDR2 SNEGSKA (reference sequence). The V segment lost 4 bases and the J segment 4 bases; nucleotides outside the gene matches: 3. This CDR3 has 12 residues. The library tagged individual cDNA molecules with unique molecular identifiers. From the RACE reads, TCRdb called clonotypes with MiXCR, one entry per CDR3 protein. The sample contains tens of thousands of distinct CDR3 sequences, 9.4% of which appear only once.

The V and J genes are TRBV20-1 and TRBJ1-2, with 7 bases aligning to TRBD1. The sequencing here drew on whole blood, taken in connection with sensitization to the hapten diphenylcyclopropenone (DPC). This TCR was recovered from a man aged 25-45 years with alopecia areata. Some clones in this sample may be carry-over from other donors' samples. The CDR3 region has the DNA TGCAGTGCTATGTCAGGGGGCTATGGCTACACCTTC. Amino acid sequence: CSAMSGGYGYTF.